These T cell receptor beta chains were read from a single sample in a study of blood T cell repertoires in COVID-19. This table comes from immunoSEQ multiplex PCR, and its TCRdb copy is limited to in-frame clones, with some not included. Of fewer than 400,000 clones detected, around 86% appear once; the ten largest clones hold 5.2%. Material for sequencing was PBMCs or T cells enriched from blood (not recorded which). The receptors stem from a man in his 60s who had recovered from COVID-19. The CDR3 runs from the conserved cysteine through the conserved F or W. The order of the fields is V gene, J gene, D gene, clone size, CDR3 protein, CDR3 DNA. The D gene is left open where the match is weak. Clone sizes are given selectively: once, few, many, or a class where the clone is expanded.

v_gene: TRBV7-9
j_gene: TRBJ2-7
d_gene: TRBD2
abundance: .
CDR3aa: CASSNSGRPYEQYF
CDR3nt: TGTGCCAGCAGCAATAGCGGGAGGCCCTACGAGCAGTACTTC

v_gene: TRBV5-1
j_gene: TRBJ2-1
d_gene: TRBD2
abundance: once
CDR3aa: CASSLGAAGLYNEQFF
CDR3nt: TGCGCCAGCAGCTTAGGGGCTGCGGGACTATACAATGAGCAGTTCTTC

v_gene: TRBV2
j_gene: TRBJ2-1
d_gene: TRBD1
abundance: few
CDR3aa: CAERTGIYNEQFF
CDR3nt: TGTGCCGAACGGACAGGAATATACAATGAGCAGTTCTTC

v_gene: TRBV15
j_gene: TRBJ2-1
d_gene: .
abundance: .
CDR3aa: CATSRADSNEQFF
CDR3nt: TGTGCCACCAGCAGAGCGGACAGCAATGAGCAGTTCTTC

v_gene: TRBV6-2/TRBV6-3
j_gene: TRBJ2-7
d_gene: TRBD2
abundance: .
CDR3aa: CASRLLAGGYYEQYF
CDR3nt: TGTGCCAGCCGCCTCCTAGCGGGAGGGTACTACGAGCAGTACTTC

v_gene: TRBV7-9
j_gene: TRBJ2-4
d_gene: .
abundance: .
CDR3aa: CASSLDGVAKNIQYF
CDR3nt: TGTGCCAGCAGCTTAGACGGGGTCGCCAAAAACATTCAGTACTTC

v_gene: TRBV30
j_gene: TRBJ2-2
d_gene: .
abundance: .
CDR3aa: CAWSVHPSEAGELFF
CDR3nt: TGTGCCTGGAGTGTACACCCCTCTGAAGCCGGGGAGCTGTTTTTT

v_gene: TRBV7-2
j_gene: TRBJ2-5
d_gene: .
abundance: .
CDR3aa: CASSLARAVQYF
CDR3nt: TGTGCCAGCAGCTTAGCGAGGGCGGTCCAGTACTTC

v_gene: TRBV9
j_gene: TRBJ1-5
d_gene: .
abundance: .
CDR3aa: CASSPGEGQPQHF
CDR3nt: TGTGCCAGCAGCCCCGGGGAGGGTCAGCCCCAGCATTTT

v_gene: TRBV6-6
j_gene: TRBJ2-2
d_gene: TRBD2
abundance: .
CDR3aa: CASTPPSGNSGELFF
CDR3nt: TGTGCCAGCACCCCACCTAGCGGGAACTCCGGGGAGCTGTTTTTT

v_gene: TRBV27
j_gene: TRBJ2-7
d_gene: TRBD2
abundance: .
CDR3aa: CASSSTSGIPSYEQYF
CDR3nt: TGTGCCAGCAGTTCCACCAGCGGGATACCCTCCTACGAGCAGTACTTC

v_gene: TRBV11-2
j_gene: TRBJ1-2
d_gene: TRBD1
abundance: .
CDR3aa: CASSLSPGGAYGYTF
CDR3nt: TGTGCCAGCAGCTTAAGTCCAGGGGGCGCATATGGCTACACCTTC

v_gene: TRBV5-3
j_gene: TRBJ1-5
d_gene: .
abundance: .
CDR3aa: CARSLGRGPTGTNQPQHF
CDR3nt: TGTGCCAGAAGCCTAGGCCGAGGGCCCACAGGGACCAATCAGCCCCAGCATTTT

v_gene: TRBV6-5
j_gene: TRBJ2-3
d_gene: TRBD1
abundance: .
CDR3aa: CASKEFTTGPDTQYF
CDR3nt: TGTGCCAGCAAGGAGTTTACGACAGGGCCAGATACGCAGTATTTT

v_gene: TRBV9
j_gene: TRBJ1-1
d_gene: .
abundance: .
CDR3aa: CASSNHQGNRNTEAFF
CDR3nt: TGTGCCAGCAGCAATCACCAGGGGAACCGAAACACTGAAGCTTTCTTT

v_gene: TRBV7-2
j_gene: TRBJ1-4
d_gene: TRBD1
abundance: .
CDR3aa: CASSPESGGREKLFF
CDR3nt: TGTGCCAGCAGCCCAGAGTCAGGGGGCCGGGAAAAACTGTTTTTT

v_gene: TRBV27
j_gene: TRBJ2-1
d_gene: TRBD1
abundance: .
CDR3aa: CASSTYRGTEQFF
CDR3nt: TGTGCCAGCAGTACCTACAGGGGGACTGAGCAGTTCTTC

v_gene: TRBV6-5
j_gene: TRBJ2-3
d_gene: .
abundance: .
CDR3aa: CASRATVPTDTQYF
CDR3nt: TGTGCCAGCAGGGCGACAGTCCCCACAGATACGCAGTATTTT

v_gene: TRBV6-1
j_gene: TRBJ1-2
d_gene: TRBD1
abundance: .
CDR3aa: CASSEQGALGYGYTF
CDR3nt: TGTGCCAGCAGTGAACAGGGGGCGCTTGGGTATGGCTACACCTTC

v_gene: TRBV15
j_gene: TRBJ2-3
d_gene: .
abundance: .
CDR3aa: CATSRDLAQRGTDTQYF
CDR3nt: TGTGCCACCAGCAGAGATCTAGCACAGAGGGGGACAGATACGCAGTATTTT

v_gene: TRBV4-3
j_gene: TRBJ1-4
d_gene: TRBD1
abundance: .
CDR3aa: CASSQGQGDGEKLFF
CDR3nt: TGCGCCAGCAGCCAAGGACAGGGGGACGGTGAAAAACTGTTTTTT

v_gene: TRBV5-8
j_gene: TRBJ1-1
d_gene: .
abundance: .
CDR3aa: CASSLAGVITEAFF
CDR3nt: TGTGCCAGCAGCTTGGCCGGGGTGATCACTGAAGCTTTCTTT

v_gene: TRBV11-2
j_gene: TRBJ1-1
d_gene: TRBD1
abundance: .
CDR3aa: CASSFSQGARDTEAFF
CDR3nt: TGTGCCAGCAGCTTTTCACAGGGGGCGAGGGACACTGAAGCTTTCTTT